A selection of T cell receptor beta chains follows, all from one sample in a study of T cells in localized non-small cell lung cancer. TCRdb keeps only in-frame clones here, not all; method: immunoSEQ multiplex PCR. The data contain about 10,000 clones, roughly 88% of them singletons. The sample in question was peripheral blood, obtained before any cancer treatment. The receptors shown here come from a male donor at least 60 years old with stage III squamous cell lung carcinoma. CDR3s leave out the opening cysteine and the closing phenylalanine or tryptophan. Fields, in order: clone size, V gene, CDR3 protein. Where a row states a size, it is once, few, many or the class of an expanded clone; other rows omit it.

abundance: few; v_gene: TRBV27; CDR3aa: ASRSTSGVTGELF
abundance: -; v_gene: TRBV9; CDR3aa: ASSVGVGSYNEQF
abundance: -; v_gene: TRBV7-9; CDR3aa: ASSLGGQGSSPLH
abundance: -; v_gene: TRBV25-1; CDR3aa: ARTLGSGELF
abundance: -; v_gene: TRBV28; CDR3aa: ASTSPPGGDTDTQY
abundance: -; v_gene: TRBV10-3; CDR3aa: ATPDSANYGYT
abundance: -; v_gene: TRBV7-3; CDR3aa: ASSLAGAVNTEAF
abundance: -; v_gene: TRBV5-1; CDR3aa: ASSRTRGQGASSYNSPLH
abundance: once; v_gene: TRBV5-1; CDR3aa: ASSFEQGPGDEQY
abundance: -; v_gene: TRBV7-8; CDR3aa: ASSARTGLEDTQY
abundance: -; v_gene: TRBV18; CDR3aa: ASRTVGYNEQF
abundance: -; v_gene: TRBV7-2; CDR3aa: ASSLGLTGNTEAF
abundance: -; v_gene: TRBV7-6; CDR3aa: ASSPTPQGYGYT
abundance: -; v_gene: TRBV7-2; CDR3aa: ASSRLRGLNEQF
abundance: -; v_gene: TRBV2; CDR3aa: ASSPPLH
abundance: -; v_gene: TRBV11-3; CDR3aa: ASSPGLAGARGGELF
abundance: -; v_gene: TRBV19; CDR3aa: ASSRPGTDYGYT
abundance: -; v_gene: TRBV6-5; CDR3aa: ASSYSGGGKLF
abundance: -; v_gene: TRBV6-1; CDR3aa: ASSEGGAGRVPTYEAF
abundance: -; v_gene: TRBV4-3; CDR3aa: ASSRSGGINTGELF
abundance: -; v_gene: TRBV9; CDR3aa: ASSSGQLNTEAF
abundance: -; v_gene: TRBV5-5; CDR3aa: ASSFGGGGVTGELF
abundance: few; v_gene: TRBV30; CDR3aa: AWSNGGGRSYGYT
abundance: -; v_gene: TRBV5-6; CDR3aa: ASSFGGNTIY
abundance: -; v_gene: TRBV7-2; CDR3aa: ASSSVGTVYEQY
abundance: -; v_gene: TRBV19; CDR3aa: ASSKSRGNYGYT
abundance: -; v_gene: TRBV19; CDR3aa: ASKTQGYNEQF
abundance: -; v_gene: TRBV2; CDR3aa: ASTSQGATEAF
abundance: -; v_gene: TRBV15; CDR3aa: ATSRDLEGANYGYT
abundance: -; v_gene: TRBV7-2; CDR3aa: ASSLAGGVGTEAF
abundance: -; v_gene: TRBV9; CDR3aa: ASSTSPGREEPTDTQY
abundance: -; v_gene: TRBV4-3; CDR3aa: ASSQDRVDIQY
abundance: -; v_gene: TRBV4-2; CDR3aa: ASSQDWGGSGANVLT
abundance: -; v_gene: TRBV7-2; CDR3aa: ASRRGTGLIDEQY
abundance: -; v_gene: TRBV4-3; CDR3aa: ASSQELDRGKRDTQY
abundance: -; v_gene: TRBV5-1; CDR3aa: ASSLHSGGITDTQY
abundance: -; v_gene: TRBV5-1; CDR3aa: ASSLGTALNTEAF
abundance: -; v_gene: TRBV6-6; CDR3aa: ASSSTDKQPQH
abundance: once; v_gene: TRBV6-4; CDR3aa: ASSDSGSGELQETQY
abundance: -; v_gene: TRBV7-2; CDR3aa: ASIEGGTDTQY
abundance: -; v_gene: TRBV5-1; CDR3aa: ASSSQGLNTEAF
abundance: -; v_gene: TRBV9; CDR3aa: ASSVDPSGQGARETQY
abundance: -; v_gene: TRBV6-1; CDR3aa: ASKVGQGNNQPQH
abundance: -; v_gene: TRBV7-2; CDR3aa: ASSGGQISYEQY
abundance: -; v_gene: TRBV4-2; CDR3aa: ASSQDGISGNTIY
abundance: -; v_gene: TRBV7-6; CDR3aa: ASSSTSGETQY
abundance: -; v_gene: TRBV2; CDR3aa: ASSGDSPLH
abundance: -; v_gene: TRBV7-2; CDR3aa: ASSFGQGGEKLF
abundance: -; v_gene: TRBV11-3; CDR3aa: ASSFNRENNEQF
abundance: -; v_gene: TRBV10-3; CDR3aa: AISDRDRMNTGELF
abundance: -; v_gene: TRBV19; CDR3aa: ASSMSRLSTDTQY
abundance: -; v_gene: TRBV28; CDR3aa: ASSLRSQETQY
abundance: -; v_gene: TRBV5-4; CDR3aa: ASSSGGRSGEKLF
abundance: -; v_gene: TRBV5-5; CDR3aa: ASSSGGQSGYT